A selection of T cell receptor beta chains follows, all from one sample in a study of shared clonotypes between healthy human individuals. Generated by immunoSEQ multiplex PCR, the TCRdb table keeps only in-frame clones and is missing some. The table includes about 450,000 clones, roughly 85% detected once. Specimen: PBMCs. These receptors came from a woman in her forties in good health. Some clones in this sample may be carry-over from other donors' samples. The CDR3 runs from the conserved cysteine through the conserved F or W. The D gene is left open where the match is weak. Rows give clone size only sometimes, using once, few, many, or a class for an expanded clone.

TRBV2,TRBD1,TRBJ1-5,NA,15,CASSESRGGNQPQHF,TGTGCCAGCAGTGAAAGCAGGGGGGGGAATCAGCCCCAGCATTTT
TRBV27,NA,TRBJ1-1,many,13,CASSFLRQGQAFF,TGTGCCAGCAGTTTTTTACGGCAGGGCCAAGCTTTCTTT
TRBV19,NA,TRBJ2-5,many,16,CASSIVGATPQETQYF,TGTGCCAGTAGTATTGTAGGGGCTACACCGCAAGAGACCCAGTACTTC
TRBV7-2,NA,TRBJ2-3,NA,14,CASSPLAPTDTQYF,TGTGCCAGCAGCCCACTAGCCCCCACAGATACGCAGTATTTT
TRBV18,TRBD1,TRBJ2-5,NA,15,CASSPVLGTEETQYF,TGTGCCAGCTCACCAGTTCTCGGGACAGAAGAGACCCAGTACTTC
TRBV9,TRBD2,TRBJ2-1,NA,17,CASSSGTGLVSYNEQFF,TGTGCCAGCAGCTCCGGCACGGGACTAGTCTCCTACAATGAGCAGTTCTTC
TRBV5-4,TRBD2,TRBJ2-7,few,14,CASSPVPGLLEQYF,TGTGCCAGCAGCCCCGTCCCGGGACTACTCGAGCAGTACTTC
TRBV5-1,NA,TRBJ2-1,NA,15,CASSLAVQGVNEQFF,TGCGCCAGCAGCTTGGCCGTCCAGGGAGTTAATGAGCAGTTCTTC
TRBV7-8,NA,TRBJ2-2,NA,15,CASSGRDSNTGELFF,TGTGCCAGCAGCGGCCGGGATTCGAACACCGGGGAGCTGTTTTTT
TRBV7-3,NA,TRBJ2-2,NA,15,CASSLIQGYTGELFF,TGTGCCAGCAGCTTAATACAGGGCTACACCGGGGAGCTGTTTTTT
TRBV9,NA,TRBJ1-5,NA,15,CASSVDAAPNQPQHF,TGTGCCAGCAGCGTAGACGCAGCCCCCAATCAGCCCCAGCATTTT
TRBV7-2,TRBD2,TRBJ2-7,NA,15,CASRGTSGSRYEQYF,TGTGCCAGCAGGGGGACTAGCGGGAGTCGCTACGAGCAGTACTTC
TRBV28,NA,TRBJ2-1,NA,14,CASRGAGDYNEQFF,TGTGCCAGCAGGGGGGCGGGGGACTACAATGAGCAGTTCTTC
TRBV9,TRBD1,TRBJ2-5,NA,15,CASSVNRGQGETQYF,TGTGCCAGCAGCGTCAACAGGGGGCAGGGAGAGACCCAGTACTTC
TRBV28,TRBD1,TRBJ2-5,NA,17,CASSLTLGTGRAETQYF,TGTGCCAGCAGTTTAACGTTGGGGACAGGGAGAGCGGAGACCCAGTACTTC
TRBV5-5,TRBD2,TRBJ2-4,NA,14,CASSLAGGENIQYF,TGTGCCAGCAGCTTGGCGGGAGGGGAAAACATTCAGTACTTC
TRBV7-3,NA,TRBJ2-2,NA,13,CASSLFEYGELFF,TGTGCCAGCAGCTTATTCGAATACGGGGAGCTGTTTTTT
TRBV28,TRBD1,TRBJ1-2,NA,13,CASSGQAPYGYTF,TGTGCCAGCAGCGGACAGGCACCTTATGGCTACACCTTC
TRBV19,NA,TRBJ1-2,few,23,CAFHSQAVDLPYQIIPPYYGYTF,TGTGCCTTTCACTCCCAGGCCGTTGATCTCCCATATCAGATTATACCCCCCTACTATGGCTACACCTTC
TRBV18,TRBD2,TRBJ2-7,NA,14,CASSPPAGGYEQYF,TGTGCCAGCTCACCACCAGCGGGAGGCTACGAGCAGTACTTC
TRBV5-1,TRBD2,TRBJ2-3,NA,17,CASSLATSGSGTDTQYF,TGCGCCAGCAGCTTGGCCACTAGCGGGTCGGGTACAGATACGCAGTATTTT